These 2 T cell receptor beta chains share one sample of origin, sequenced in a study of technical replicates of blood from several donors. Clones were sequenced by immunoSEQ multiplex PCR, and TCRdb holds only the in-frame ones, with some missing. The sample holds more than 90,000 clones, more than 90% seen once. Sequenced sample: T cells isolated from PBMCs. Receptors originate from a human donor in good health.

The chain combines TRBV2 with TRBJ2-1; 7 bases align to TRBD2. Trimming at V came to 4 bases and at J to 8 bases, leaving 5 bases not matched to a gene. CDR1 is SNHLY and CDR2 is FYNNEI in the germline V gene. This CDR3 has 13 residues. The CDR3 protein is CASSGGGTDEQFF. DNA of the CDR3: TGTGCCAGCAGTGGGGGGGGAACCGATGAGCAGTTCTTC.

The genes are TRBV5-1 and TRBJ2-7, with 10 bases lining up with TRBD1. The junction had 8 bases not matched to a gene; V was cut back by 6 bases and J by 5 bases. Germline CDR1 reads SGHRS; CDR2 reads YFSETQ. There are 14 residues in the CDR3. CDR3 sequence: CASNSDRGVNEQYF. For the CDR3, the DNA is TGCGCCAGCAATTCGGACAGGGGGGTCAACGAGCAGTACTTC.